The clone carrying this TCR beta chain showed up many times. Its antigen remains unidentified. Transcripts of RNA were the source for amplifying TCR beta CDR3 regions. The first round was an RT-PCR with HTBI primers, and the second round was a multiplex PCR. One entry per CDR3 protein, called by TCRdb with MiXCR from the multiplex PCR reads. The data show hundreds of thousands of distinct CDR3 sequences, with under 25% seen just once and around 3.2% held by the top ten. These data are taken from a study of Graves' ophthalmopathy and Graves' hyperthyroidism. Overall study results and limits: In blood, most expanded thyroid clonotypes above 0.001 frequency were also detected. Ophthalmopathy cases were distinguished from stable hyperthyroidism by a 13-signature model, reaching about 90% sensitivity and approximately 83% specificity.

Hyperthyroidism qualified as stable when ophthalmopathy did not develop within 18 months of follow-up. Orbital computed tomography, thyroid ultrasound, TRAb, serum thyroxine and clinical symptoms formed the basis of diagnosis. V shed 1 base, J shed 1 base, and the junction held 5 bases outside the gene matches. The CDR3 sequence is 16 residues long. Germline V CDR1 and CDR2: MNHNS, SASEGT. The material sequenced was peripheral blood. The clonotype originates from a woman younger than 35 with stable Graves' hyperthyroidism. This chain joins TRBV6-1 and TRBJ2-7; TRBD1 matches at 9 bases. CDR3 region: CASSEEEGQGSYEQYF. The DNA of the CDR3 is TGTGCCAGCAGTGAAGAAGAGGGACAGGGATCCTACGAGCAGTACTTC.